This T cell receptor (delta chain) was profiled in a study of gamma-delta chains in newborns, infants, children. Looking at the study overall: Microbial exposure reportedly drives polyclonal innate γδ T cell expansion after birth.

This clone was seen a few times. This may be a read error, as it is one base from a much larger clone. TCRdb re-processed the reads via CATT. The table includes more than 1,500 delta-chain clones, 35% to 50% detected once. From germline, CDR1 is GEAIGNYY and CDR2 EKD. CDR3 length equals 10 residues. Sequenced material: blood. The chain carries TRDV2 and TRDJ1; D ambiguous. This receptor was taken from a child who had a fever. The CDR3 is CARDTDKLIF. The CDR3 region has the DNA TGTGCCCGTGACACCGATAAACTCATCTTT.